Shown below are 23 T cell receptor beta chains from a single sample sequenced in a study of siplizumab effects on memory and regulatory T cells. Using immunoSEQ multiplex PCR, the repertoire was profiled, and TCRdb retains in-frame clones only, with some absent. The sample includes 100,000 or so clones, around 92% of them seen just once. Material for sequencing was CD4+ T cells sorted from blood. Receptors originate from a human donor in good health.

The V and J genes are TRBV7-2 and TRBJ1-1, with D unclear. The CDR3 totals 14 residues. Germline V gene sequence: CDR1 SGHTA, CDR2 FQGNSA. Trimming removed 2 bases at V and 2 bases at J, with 9 bases between. This CDR3 reads CASSLTRVNTEAFF. The CDR3 DNA is TGTGCCAGCAGCTTAACTCGCGTAAACACTGAAGCTTTCTTT.

CDR3 sequence (DNA): TGTGCTAGTGGTTTGCCGCCGACAGCTTATTACAATGAGCAGTTCTTC. This gives the protein CASGLPPTAYYNEQFF. The chain carries TRBV12-5 and TRBJ2-1; D possibly corresponds to TRBD1 (5 bases). The germline V and J ends were trimmed by 2 bases and 4 bases, with 15 bases remaining between them. The CDR3 covers 16 residues. Germline V gene sequence: CDR1 LGHNT, CDR2 FRNRAP. The complete variable domain, with remaining parts taken from reference TRBV12-5 and TRBJ2-1, reads DARVTQTPRHKVTEMGQEVTMRCQPILGHNTVFWYRQTMMQGLELLAYFRNRAPLDDSGMPKDRFSAEMPDATLATLKIQPSEPRDSAVYFCASGLPPTAYYNEQFFGPGTRLTVL.

The chain recombines TRBV5-1 with TRBJ2-7, with D hard to call. CDR3 length: 13 residues. Germline loops: CDR1 SGHRS, CDR2 YFSETQ. Deletions cut 0 bases from V and 2 bases from J, with 6 bases between. The CDR3 DNA reads TGCGCCAGCAGCTTGGCCCCCACCTACGAGCAGTACTTC. This translates into CASSLAPTYEQYF.

The chain joins TRBV9 to TRBJ2-3; 8 positions agree with TRBD1. CDR1 is SGDLS, CDR2 YYNGEE, per germline. The CDR3 loop spans 15 amino acids. J gave up 2 bases and V 4 bases, and 6 bases lay outside the gene matches. The CDR3 sequence: CASSPWTGNTDTQYF. Here the CDR3 DNA reads TGTGCCAGCAGCCCCTGGACAGGGAACACAGATACGCAGTATTTT.

Worth noting for this clone: One end of the junction varies from germline; a read error may be responsible. V and J are TRBV5-1 and TRBJ1-5; D may be TRBD1 (5 bases). Looked up from germline, CDR1 is SGHRS and CDR2 is YFSETQ. The CDR3 covers 15 residues. The CDR3 DNA follows: TGTGCCAGCAGCTTGGGGGGGTTCCGGAATCAGCCCCAGCATTTT. Protein sequence: CASSLGGFRNQPQHF.

Only a few counts were recorded for this clone. The CDR3 bases are TGCGCCAGCAGCTTGCAGGATGGCTATGGCTACACCTTC. Amino acid sequence: CASSLQDGYGYTF. This sequence joins TRBV5-1 and TRBJ1-2, with D uncertain. Germline-derived CDR1 and CDR2 are SGHRS and YFSETQ. The CDR3 covers 13 residues. Trimming took 1 base from V and 4 from J, leaving 8 bases between them.

The gene calls are TRBV28 and TRBJ1-2; the D is unclear. The CDR3 length is 12 residues. Deletions cut 2 bases from V and 7 bases from J, with 8 bases between. Germline V gives CDR1 MDHEN, CDR2 SYDVKM. Written as DNA, the CDR3 is TGTGCCAGCAGTTTAACCGCACGTGGCTACACCTTC. Encoded protein: CASSLTARGYTF.

This clone was recorded once. The chain employs TRBV6-6 and TRBJ2-3; TRBD1 is a possible D gene (5 bases). The CDR3 runs to 13 residues. The germline CDR1 and CDR2 sequences are MNHNY and SVGAGI (reference sequence). V shed 6 bases and J shed 1 base, with 8 bases lying between them. CDR3 in DNA: TGTGCCAGCAGGAAGACAGGCACAGATACGCAGTATTTT. Amino acid sequence: CASRKTGTDTQYF.

This rearrangement joins TRBV4-2 to TRBJ2-7; D gene ambiguous. V was pared by 5 bases and J by 0 bases, with 14 bases between. Germline V lookup: CDR1 LGHNA, CDR2 YNFKEQ. This CDR3 contains 15 residues. This CDR3 reads CASSMGGSVSYEQYF. In DNA, the CDR3 is TGTGCCAGCAGCATGGGTGGCAGCGTCTCCTACGAGCAGTACTTC.

The J gene is TRBJ2-7, the V gene TRBV28; tentatively, D is TRBD1 (5 bases). CDR3 length equals 12 residues. V was trimmed by 5 bases and J by 4 bases, leaving 9 bases between them. Germline loops: CDR1 MDHEN, CDR2 SYDVKM. The CDR3 sequence is CASSLGQYEQYF. The DNA for the CDR3 is TGTGCCAGCAGTCTGGGGCAATACGAGCAGTACTTC.

This sequence joins TRBV9 and TRBJ2-2; TRBD2 might be the D (5 bases). V lost 4 bases and J lost 3, with 22 bases in between. The germline V gene has CDR1 SGDLS and CDR2 YYNGEE. The CDR3 runs 18 residues. The CDR3 DNA follows: TGTGCCAGCAGCTCCCGGACTCCCAGCGGAGGCGACACCGGGGAGCTGTTTTTT. The encoded protein is CASSSRTPSGGDTGELFF.

This clone was counted a single time. The genes are TRBV5-1 and TRBJ2-7; D may be TRBD1 (5 bases). Trimming shortened V by 2 bases and J by 0 bases, and 12 bases separated the two germline ends. This CDR3 region has 15 residues. The germline V gene has CDR1 SGHRS and CDR2 YFSETQ. The CDR3 nucleotides read TGCGCCAGCAGCTTTGGACACTGGAGCTCCTACGAGCAGTACTTC. Translation gives CASSFGHWSSYEQYF.

This chain uses TRBV4-3 with TRBJ1-5; TRBD1 might be the D (5 bases). The CDR3 is made up of 15 amino acids. Germline V gene lookup returns CDR1 LGHNA and CDR2 YSLEER. V gave up 1 base and J gave up 5 bases, with 12 bases separating them. CDR3 DNA sequence: TGCGCCAGCAGCCAAGGGGACGGGGCATATCAGCCCCAGCATTTT. It specifies CASSQGDGAYQPQHF.

As for this clone: This same CDR3 is encoded by further DNA sequences in the sample. The V and J genes are TRBV5-1 and TRBJ1-1; 7 bases are a match to TRBD1. In germline, CDR1 is SGHRS, CDR2 YFSETQ. Trimming cost V 3 bases and J 3 bases; bases outside gene matches: 5. The length of the CDR3 is 14 residues. CDR3 sequence reads: CASSSQGTDTEAFF. The CDR3 region has the DNA TGCGCCAGCAGCTCACAGGGGACGGACACTGAAGCTTTCTTT.

The chain joins TRBV10-1 to TRBJ1-6; no definite D call. This CDR3 spans 10 amino acids. Germline CDR1 WNHNN, CDR2 SYGVQD (reference sequence). The germline V and J ends were trimmed by 6 bases and 8 bases, with 2 bases remaining between them. The CDR3 region is CASSDSPLHF. As DNA, the CDR3 is TGCGCCAGCAGCGATTCACCCCTCCACTTT.

This sequence joins TRBV4-1 and TRBJ2-1; D is unresolved. Deletions cut 0 bases from V and 3 bases from J, with 12 bases between. This CDR3 is built from 16 residues. In germline, CDR1 is MGHRA, CDR2 YSYEKL. CDR3 loop: CASSQDLQVIYNEQFF. The CDR3 DNA reads TGCGCCAGCAGCCAAGATCTCCAGGTTATCTACAATGAGCAGTTCTTC.

The chain is built from TRBV6-4 and TRBJ1-1; D is uncertain. Germline loops: CDR1 MRHNA, CDR2 SNTAGT. V lost 8 bases to trimming and J lost 0 bases, with 13 bases between them. The CDR3 consists of 14 residues. The CDR3 region has the DNA TGTGCCAGCCGGGGTAGCCCAATGAACACTGAAGCTTTCTTT. Protein product: CASRGSPMNTEAFF.

The chain employs TRBV6-5 and TRBJ1-1; D remains unclear. Germline CDR1 and CDR2: MNHEY and SVGAGI. Trimming removed 5 bases at V and 4 bases at J, with 14 bases between. This CDR3 contains 14 residues. CDR3: CASSGMDGLTEAFF. The CDR3 region has the DNA TGTGCCAGCAGTGGAATGGACGGACTCACTGAAGCTTTCTTT.

This chain links TRBV7-2 with TRBJ2-5; 10 bases are a match to TRBD2. Germline values: CDR1 SGHTA, CDR2 FQGNSA. V was clipped by 4 bases and J by 1 base; unmatched bases: 3. The CDR3 is 15 residues long. DNA for the CDR3: TGTGCCAGCAGCTATGCTAGCGGGAGCCAAGAGACCCAGTACTTC. Amino acid sequence: CASSYASGSQETQYF.

The chain couples TRBV18 to TRBJ2-7; TRBD1 matches 7 bases. J lost 2 bases, V lost 3 bases, and 7 bases had no gene match. Per the germline V gene, CDR1 is KGHSH and CDR2 is LQKENI. This CDR3 has 15 residues. In DNA form, the CDR3 reads TGTGCCAGCTCACCTGTGGGGGACAGAGCCTACGAGCAGTACTTC. Translated, it gives CASSPVGDRAYEQYF.

The chain employs TRBV19 and TRBJ1-2; 9 bases agree with TRBD1. CDR1 and CDR2 from the germline V gene are LNHDA and SQIVND (reference sequence). V shed 5 bases and J 4 bases; nucleotides not matched to a gene: 11. The CDR3 has 16 residues. The CDR3 region is CASSSGTGRFVYGYTF. The DNA of the CDR3 is TGTGCCAGTAGTTCCGGGACAGGGAGATTTGTCTATGGCTACACCTTC.

V and J are TRBV30 and TRBJ2-3; D is uncertain. The CDR3 has 13 residues. Per germline, CDR1 GTSNPN and CDR2 SVGIG (reference sequence). The germline V and J ends were trimmed by 2 bases and 0 bases, with 6 bases remaining between them. CDR3 sequence: CAWSFTSTDTQYF. The DNA of the CDR3 is TGTGCCTGGAGTTTTACTAGCACAGATACGCAGTATTTT.

The genes are TRBV29-1 and TRBJ2-1, with D possibly TRBD2 on 6 matching bases. Between the trimmed V and J ends, which lost 6 bases and 6 bases, there was a span of 18 bases. The CDR3 covers 14 residues. The germline V gene encodes CDR1 SQVTM and CDR2 ANQGSEA. CDR3: CSVSSGLVGNEQFF. As DNA, the CDR3 is TGCAGCGTAAGTTCGGGACTTGTAGGCAATGAGCAGTTCTTC.